The following is a T cell receptor beta chain sequence with its context. Other DNA sequences in this specimen translate into the identical CDR3. This record comes from a study of blood T cell repertoires in COVID-19. Those who participated ranged in age from about 18 to 89 years and resided in approximately 26 US areas. Here immunoSEQ multiplex PCR was the method, and the copy in TCRdb shows in-frame clones only, minus some. Here the sample spans roughly 300,000 clones, roughly 87% being singletons. CDR1 is SGDLS, CDR2 YYNGEE, per germline. J gave up 4 bases and V 0 bases, and 3 bases lay outside the gene matches. CDR3 length: 16 residues.

The source is a woman in her twenties or thirties who had recovered from COVID-19. The sequenced sample was PBMCs or T cells enriched from blood (not recorded which). The chain couples TRBV9 to TRBJ2-3, with 12 bases identical to TRBD2. The CDR3 is CASSVASGGAADTQYF. CDR3 in DNA: TGTGCCAGCAGCGTAGCTAGCGGGGGGGCAGCAGATACGCAGTATTTT.